This TCR beta chain was found in a study of Ad26.COV2.S vaccination and SARS-CoV-2 variants. Points from the study as a whole: Possible underestimation of total T cell responses by the TCR breadth and depth analyses was noted. Substantial breadth was reported for post-vaccination spike-specific CD8+ and CD4+ T cells.

Treatment in this sample: 15 to 20 received Ad26.COV2.S at low or high dose, single or two shots; about five received placebo; per-sample allocation not given. Day 63 after the first injection of vaccine or placebo was the sampling time. J lost 4 bases, V lost 7 bases, and 5 bases had no gene match. Germline V lookup: CDR1 SGHVS, CDR2 FQNEAQ. This CDR3 contains 14 residues. This table comes from immunoSEQ multiplex PCR, and its TCRdb copy is limited to in-frame clones, with some not included. The sample includes about 420,000 clones, more than 75% of them seen just once. Concerning this clone: No antigen is known for it.

The input for sequencing was peripheral blood, taken in a trial of Ad26.COV2.S vaccine versus placebo. The receptor was isolated from a person aged 18-65 years who received the Ad26.COV2.S COVID-19 vaccine or a placebo. The chain has TRBV7-8 and TRBJ2-3; 10 positions agree with TRBD1. The CDR3 sequence is CASTDRGRSDTQYF. The CDR3 nucleotides are TGTGCCAGCACCGACAGGGGGCGATCAGATACGCAGTATTTT.